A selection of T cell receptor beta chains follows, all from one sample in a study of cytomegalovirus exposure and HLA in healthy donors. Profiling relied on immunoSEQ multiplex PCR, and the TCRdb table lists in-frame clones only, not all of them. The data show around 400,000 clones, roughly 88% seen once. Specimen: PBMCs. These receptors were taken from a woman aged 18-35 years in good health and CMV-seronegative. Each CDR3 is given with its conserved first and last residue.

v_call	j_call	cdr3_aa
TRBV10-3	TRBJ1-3	CAISDHDRVSSGNTIYF
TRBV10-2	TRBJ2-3	CASSEPRTSRSTDTQYF
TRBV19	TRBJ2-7	CASNPGTFSYEQYF
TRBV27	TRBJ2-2	CASSLARTGELFF
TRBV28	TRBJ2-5	CASSPRRAGGGETQYF
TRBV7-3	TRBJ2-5	CASSPDRGETQYF
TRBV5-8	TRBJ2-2	CASSLRQGGNTGELFF
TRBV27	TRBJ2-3	CASTSGGRETDTQYF
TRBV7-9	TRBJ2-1	CASSLAGREGLSEQFF
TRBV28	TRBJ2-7	CASSSTYSGEQYF
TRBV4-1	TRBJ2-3	CASSLRDRGFTDTQYF
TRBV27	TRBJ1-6	CATNSGQSNSPLHF
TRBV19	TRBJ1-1	CASRWTGGPAFF
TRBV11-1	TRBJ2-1	CASSYELADNEQFF
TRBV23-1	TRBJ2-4	CASSRLILKNIQYF
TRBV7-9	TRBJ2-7	CASSSDRQDSYEQYF
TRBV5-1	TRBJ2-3	CASSLEAGLTDTQYF
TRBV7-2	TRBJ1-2	CASSLVPGLDRDGYTF
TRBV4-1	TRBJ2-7	CASSPKGTGNYEQYF
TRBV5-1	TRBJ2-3	CASSPGGPQYTDTQYF
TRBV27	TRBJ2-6	CASSLNLGGANVLTF
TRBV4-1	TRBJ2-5	CASSPDRAGTETQYF
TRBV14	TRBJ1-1	CASSSGGTDLNTEAFF
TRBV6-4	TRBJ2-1	CASSSRSRGGSYNEQFF
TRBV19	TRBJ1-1	CASNPGNTEAFF
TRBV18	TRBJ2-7	CASSSPGQDYEQYF
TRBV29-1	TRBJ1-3	CSAAGRSPGNTIYF
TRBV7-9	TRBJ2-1	CASSLESLGPLEFF
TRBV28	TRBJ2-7	CASSPHYPSDSLHSYEQYF
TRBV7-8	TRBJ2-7	CASSVGTSSYEQYF
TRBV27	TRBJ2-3	CASAPRDWHIGYF
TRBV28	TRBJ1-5	CASSLSQGANQPQHF
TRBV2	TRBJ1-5	CASKEEASNQPQHF
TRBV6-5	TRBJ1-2	CASSPTANYGYTF
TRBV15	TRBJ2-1	CATRPRGGTSYNEQFF
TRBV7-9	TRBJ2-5	CAGDSRDRETQYF
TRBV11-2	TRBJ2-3	CASSFRAGGAAQYF
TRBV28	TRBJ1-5	CASSSTAGGNQPQHF
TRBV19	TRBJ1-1	CASSIDKGGVAFF
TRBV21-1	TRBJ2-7	CASSKAPWVRPRGEQYF
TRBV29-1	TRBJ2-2	CSVRAGTNTGELFF
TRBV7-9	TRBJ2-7	CASSLPGIFYEQYF
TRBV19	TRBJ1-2	CASSIVIRDRKRDYGYTF
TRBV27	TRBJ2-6	CASSFVGVSGANVLTF
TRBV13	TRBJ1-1	CASSLARDTEAFF
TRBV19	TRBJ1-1	CASIPAAAGGTEAFF
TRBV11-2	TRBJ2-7	CASRSLRDSGEQYF
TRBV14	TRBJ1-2	CASSHLISGDPDYGYTF
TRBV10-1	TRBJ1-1	CASSGTGPIVGAFF
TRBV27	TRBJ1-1	CASSSRTGLNTEAFF